Each of the 21 T cell receptor beta chains below was sequenced from the same sample in a study of T cells in Graves' hyperthyroidism and ophthalmopathy. RNA transcripts gave rise to amplified TCR beta CDR3 regions. The HTBI primer set was used in a first-round RT-PCR of the TCR CDR3. Using its own MiXCR run on the multiplex PCR reads, TCRdb lists one record per CDR3 protein. The profile shows 300,000 to 350,000 distinct CDR3 sequences, around 17% of them singletons. Sequencing input: blood. The source is a man aged 25-45 years with Graves' hyperthyroidism.

At least ten counts were recorded for this clonotype. One junction end does not reproduce the germline sequence, and a read error may be involved. This chain connects TRBV12-3 or TRBV12-4 to TRBJ1-1; D unclear. The CDR3 extends over 11 amino acids. CDR3 DNA sequence: TGTGCCAGCAGTTGGAACGCTGAAGCTTTCTTT. Translated: CASSWNAEAFF.

V usage is TRBV19 and J usage is TRBJ2-3, with D uncertain. The V gene lost 9 bases and the J gene lost 1 base, with 11 bases spanning the gap. The CDR3 contains 13 residues. Germline CDR1 reads LNHDA; CDR2 reads SQIVND (reference sequence). CDR3 bases: TGTGCCAGCAGACCTGTCGGCACAGATACGCAGTATTTT. It yields the protein CASRPVGTDTQYF.

This sequence joins TRBV7-6 and TRBJ2-3; 11 bases are shared with TRBD2. Germline V gives CDR1 SGHVS, CDR2 FNYEAQ. V shed 2 bases, J shed 1 base, and the junction held 8 bases outside the gene matches. There are 18 residues in the CDR3. For the CDR3, the DNA is TGTGCCAGCAGCTTAAGGCTTATAGCGGGAGGGGGCACAGATACGCAGTATTTT. Residues: CASSLRLIAGGGTDTQYF.

This clonotype was seen many times. The V gene is TRBV6-6, the J gene TRBJ1-1; TRBD1 aligns across 9 bases. The CDR3 length is 15 residues. Germline assignment: CDR1 MNHNY and CDR2 SVGAGI (reference sequence). Losses at the gene ends were 1 base for V and 3 bases for J; bases not matched to a gene: 3. The CDR3 protein is CASSYLGQGHTEAFF. In nucleotides, the CDR3 is TGTGCCAGCAGTTACTTGGGACAGGGTCACACTGAAGCTTTCTTT.

The chain links TRBV2 to TRBJ2-1; TRBD1 agrees at 9 bases. The V segment lost 8 bases and the J segment 8 bases; nucleotides outside the gene matches: 13. CDR1 and CDR2 (germline): SNHLY, FYNNEI. The CDR3 sequence is 15 residues long. The CDR3 coding sequence is TGTGCCAGCGCCCCCCGACAGGGGGGGACTGATGAGCAGTTCTTC. It encodes CASAPRQGGTDEQFF.

This clonotype was seen only a few times. The chain links TRBV6-4 to TRBJ2-7; 8 bases are shared with TRBD1. The V gene end was trimmed by 8 bases and the J gene end by 5 bases; junction bases not matched to a gene: 8. The germline V gene has CDR1 MRHNA and CDR2 SNTAGT. The CDR3 covers 13 residues. In DNA, the CDR3 is TGTGCCAGCGGTCGGACAGGGTTCCACGAGCAGTACTTC. The encoded protein is CASGRTGFHEQYF.

At least ten counts were recorded for this clonotype. The chain uses TRBV6-1 and TRBJ1-1; 8 nucleotides agree with TRBD1. CDR3 size: 13 residues. J lost 12 bases, V lost 7 bases, and 13 bases had no gene match. The germline V gene has CDR1 MNHNS and CDR2 SASEGT. The CDR3 loop reads CASNQGASGRPFF. The CDR3 DNA reads as TGTGCCAGCAACCAGGGGGCGTCGGGGAGGCCTTTCTTT.

The chain is built from TRBV14 and TRBJ2-3; D gene unclear. The germline V gene encodes CDR1 SGHDN and CDR2 FVKESK. The length of the CDR3 is 15 residues. V lost 2 bases and J lost 4, with 13 bases in between. The CDR3 protein is CASSQQASRSDTQYF. CDR3 DNA sequence: TGTGCCAGCAGCCAACAGGCCTCTCGATCAGATACGCAGTATTTT.

This clonotype was seen at least ten times. The chain recombines TRBV27 with TRBJ2-7; the D gene is possibly TRBD2 (5 bases). Germline lookup yields CDR1 MNHEY and CDR2 SMNVEV (reference sequence). The CDR3 spans 14 residues. With 0 bases removed from V and 0 bases from J, the gap between germline ends came to 6 bases. The DNA for the CDR3 is TGTGCCAGCAGTTTATCGGGGAGCTCCTACGAGCAGTACTTC. Protein sequence: CASSLSGSSYEQYF.

This clonotype showed up many times. CDR3 amino acids: CASSEELQETQYF. The CDR3 DNA reads as TGTGCCAGCAGTGAGGAATTACAAGAGACCCAGTACTTC. This chain joins TRBV2 and TRBJ2-5; the D is unclear. The CDR3 spans 13 residues. In germline, CDR1 is SNHLY, CDR2 FYNNEI. Trimming took 3 bases from V and 2 from J, leaving 7 bases between them. Using reference TRBV2 and TRBJ2-5 for the parts outside the CDR3, the full variable domain is EPEVTQTPSHQVTQMGQEVILRCVPISNHLYFYWYRQILGQKVEFLVSFYNNEISEKSEIFDDQFSVERPDGSNFTLKIRSTKLEDSAMYFCASSEELQETQYFGPGTRLLVL.

This clonotype was found a few times. One end of the junction varies from germline; a read error may be responsible. The CDR3 DNA reads TGTGCCAGCAGCTTGCCGACAGGGGCGAACAATGAGCAGTCCTTC. Protein product: CASSLPTGANNEQSF. The chain combines TRBV5-6 with TRBJ2-1, with 8 bases matching TRBD1. CDR1 and CDR2 from the germline V gene are SGHDT and YYEEEE. The CDR3 sequence is 15 residues long.

A few counts support this clonotype. The chain joins TRBV29-1 to TRBJ2-6; tentatively, D is TRBD2 (5 bases). CDR3 size: 14 residues. The germline gives CDR1 SQVTM, CDR2 ANQGSEA. The V end was cut by 7 bases, the J end by 0 bases, with 10 bases between. The CDR3 sequence is CSAGEPSGANVLTF. The CDR3 DNA reads as TGCAGCGCCGGGGAACCCTCTGGGGCCAACGTCCTGACTTTC.

This chain connects TRBV7-3 to TRBJ1-1, with a tentative D call TRBD1 (5 bases). Per germline, CDR1 SGHTA and CDR2 FQGTGA. The V gene lost 5 bases and the J gene lost 2 bases, with 18 bases spanning the gap. The CDR3 runs 16 residues. The CDR3, as DNA: TGTGCCAGCAGCCCTGCCGGGGGGGAGATTAACACTGAAGCTTTCTTT. It is translated as CASSPAGGEINTEAFF. Variable domain in full (rest from reference TRBV7-3 and TRBJ1-1): GAGVSQTPSNKVTEKGKYVELRCDPISGHTALYWYRQSLGQGPEFLIYFQGTGAADDSGLPNDRFFAVRPEGSVSTLKIQRTERGDSAVYLCASSPAGGEINTEAFFGQGTRLTVV.

This clonotype occurred many times. The chain uses TRBV12-3 or TRBV12-4 and TRBJ2-1, with D uncertain. CDR3 length: 11 residues. V lost 4 bases to trimming and J lost 10 bases, with 8 bases between them. For the CDR3, the DNA is TGTGCCAGCAGTTCTATGCTAGAGCAGTTCTTC. Protein product: CASSSMLEQFF.

The chain links TRBV11-3 to TRBJ2-3; 13 positions agree with TRBD2. V shed 5 bases and J 5 bases; nucleotides not matched to a gene: 7. In germline, CDR1 is SGHNT, CDR2 YENEEA. The CDR3 covers 16 residues. The CDR3, as DNA: TGTGCCAGCAGCCCAGGACTAGCGGGAGCTCGAGATACGCAGTATTTT. The encoded protein is CASSPGLAGARDTQYF.

The chain links TRBV15 to TRBJ2-1; 10 positions match TRBD2. CDR3 length: 14 residues. J lost 6 bases, V lost 5 bases, and 4 bases had no gene match. Per the germline V gene, CDR1 is LNHNV and CDR2 is YYDKDF (reference sequence). DNA of the CDR3: TGTGCCACCAGCGGAACTAGCGGGGTCAATGAGCAGTTCTTC. Translated: CATSGTSGVNEQFF.

On this clonotype itself: A read error may be the cause here, since a much bigger clone is one base away. CDR3 residues: CASSSRRDRGPYERYF. The CDR3 DNA is TGCGCCAGCAGCTCCAGACGGGACAGGGGACCCTACGAGCGGTACTTC. V is TRBV5-1 and J is TRBJ2-7; TRBD1 matches 10 bases. The CDR3 extends over 16 amino acids. CDR1 and CDR2 from the germline V gene are SGHRS and YFSETQ.

This clonotype was observed at least ten times. The chain couples TRBV24-1 to TRBJ1-5, with D possibly TRBD1 on 6 matching bases. CDR1 is KGHDR, CDR2 SFDVKD, per germline. This CDR3 contains 12 residues. V was trimmed by 12 bases and J by 4 bases, leaving 12 bases between them. The CDR3, as DNA: TGTGCCGCGGGACATCCAAATCAGCCCCAGCATTTT. Translated, it gives CAAGHPNQPQHF.

This clonotype was seen a handful of times. The chain uses TRBV12-3 or TRBV12-4 and TRBJ2-3, with D perhaps TRBD2 (5 bases). Trimming left V 1 base short and J 4 bases short, with 9 bases between. The CDR3 is 14 residues long. The CDR3 DNA sequence: TGTGCCAGCAGTTTAGGAGGGAACCCAGATACGCAGTATTTT. It encodes CASSLGGNPDTQYF.

At least ten counts were recorded for this clonotype. The chain couples TRBV27 to TRBJ2-2; a possible D gene is TRBD1 (5 bases). This CDR3 contains 15 residues. Trimming cost V 5 bases and J 2 bases, with 12 bases left between them. Germline V gene data show CDR1 as MNHEY and CDR2 as SMNVEV (reference sequence). The CDR3 DNA reads TGTGCCAGCAGTAAGGACAACGTCAACACCGGGGAGCTGTTTTTT. It encodes CASSKDNVNTGELFF.

The J gene is TRBJ2-1, the V gene TRBV20-1; possible D gene TRBD2, 6 bases. Trimming removed 3 bases from V and 1 base from J, with 16 bases in between. CDR3 length: 16 residues. The germline V gene encodes CDR1 DFQATT and CDR2 SNEGSKA (reference sequence). CDR3 amino acids: CSARNLGGKSYNEQFF. The CDR3 DNA reads TGCAGTGCTAGGAATCTGGGAGGTAAATCCTACAATGAGCAGTTCTTC.